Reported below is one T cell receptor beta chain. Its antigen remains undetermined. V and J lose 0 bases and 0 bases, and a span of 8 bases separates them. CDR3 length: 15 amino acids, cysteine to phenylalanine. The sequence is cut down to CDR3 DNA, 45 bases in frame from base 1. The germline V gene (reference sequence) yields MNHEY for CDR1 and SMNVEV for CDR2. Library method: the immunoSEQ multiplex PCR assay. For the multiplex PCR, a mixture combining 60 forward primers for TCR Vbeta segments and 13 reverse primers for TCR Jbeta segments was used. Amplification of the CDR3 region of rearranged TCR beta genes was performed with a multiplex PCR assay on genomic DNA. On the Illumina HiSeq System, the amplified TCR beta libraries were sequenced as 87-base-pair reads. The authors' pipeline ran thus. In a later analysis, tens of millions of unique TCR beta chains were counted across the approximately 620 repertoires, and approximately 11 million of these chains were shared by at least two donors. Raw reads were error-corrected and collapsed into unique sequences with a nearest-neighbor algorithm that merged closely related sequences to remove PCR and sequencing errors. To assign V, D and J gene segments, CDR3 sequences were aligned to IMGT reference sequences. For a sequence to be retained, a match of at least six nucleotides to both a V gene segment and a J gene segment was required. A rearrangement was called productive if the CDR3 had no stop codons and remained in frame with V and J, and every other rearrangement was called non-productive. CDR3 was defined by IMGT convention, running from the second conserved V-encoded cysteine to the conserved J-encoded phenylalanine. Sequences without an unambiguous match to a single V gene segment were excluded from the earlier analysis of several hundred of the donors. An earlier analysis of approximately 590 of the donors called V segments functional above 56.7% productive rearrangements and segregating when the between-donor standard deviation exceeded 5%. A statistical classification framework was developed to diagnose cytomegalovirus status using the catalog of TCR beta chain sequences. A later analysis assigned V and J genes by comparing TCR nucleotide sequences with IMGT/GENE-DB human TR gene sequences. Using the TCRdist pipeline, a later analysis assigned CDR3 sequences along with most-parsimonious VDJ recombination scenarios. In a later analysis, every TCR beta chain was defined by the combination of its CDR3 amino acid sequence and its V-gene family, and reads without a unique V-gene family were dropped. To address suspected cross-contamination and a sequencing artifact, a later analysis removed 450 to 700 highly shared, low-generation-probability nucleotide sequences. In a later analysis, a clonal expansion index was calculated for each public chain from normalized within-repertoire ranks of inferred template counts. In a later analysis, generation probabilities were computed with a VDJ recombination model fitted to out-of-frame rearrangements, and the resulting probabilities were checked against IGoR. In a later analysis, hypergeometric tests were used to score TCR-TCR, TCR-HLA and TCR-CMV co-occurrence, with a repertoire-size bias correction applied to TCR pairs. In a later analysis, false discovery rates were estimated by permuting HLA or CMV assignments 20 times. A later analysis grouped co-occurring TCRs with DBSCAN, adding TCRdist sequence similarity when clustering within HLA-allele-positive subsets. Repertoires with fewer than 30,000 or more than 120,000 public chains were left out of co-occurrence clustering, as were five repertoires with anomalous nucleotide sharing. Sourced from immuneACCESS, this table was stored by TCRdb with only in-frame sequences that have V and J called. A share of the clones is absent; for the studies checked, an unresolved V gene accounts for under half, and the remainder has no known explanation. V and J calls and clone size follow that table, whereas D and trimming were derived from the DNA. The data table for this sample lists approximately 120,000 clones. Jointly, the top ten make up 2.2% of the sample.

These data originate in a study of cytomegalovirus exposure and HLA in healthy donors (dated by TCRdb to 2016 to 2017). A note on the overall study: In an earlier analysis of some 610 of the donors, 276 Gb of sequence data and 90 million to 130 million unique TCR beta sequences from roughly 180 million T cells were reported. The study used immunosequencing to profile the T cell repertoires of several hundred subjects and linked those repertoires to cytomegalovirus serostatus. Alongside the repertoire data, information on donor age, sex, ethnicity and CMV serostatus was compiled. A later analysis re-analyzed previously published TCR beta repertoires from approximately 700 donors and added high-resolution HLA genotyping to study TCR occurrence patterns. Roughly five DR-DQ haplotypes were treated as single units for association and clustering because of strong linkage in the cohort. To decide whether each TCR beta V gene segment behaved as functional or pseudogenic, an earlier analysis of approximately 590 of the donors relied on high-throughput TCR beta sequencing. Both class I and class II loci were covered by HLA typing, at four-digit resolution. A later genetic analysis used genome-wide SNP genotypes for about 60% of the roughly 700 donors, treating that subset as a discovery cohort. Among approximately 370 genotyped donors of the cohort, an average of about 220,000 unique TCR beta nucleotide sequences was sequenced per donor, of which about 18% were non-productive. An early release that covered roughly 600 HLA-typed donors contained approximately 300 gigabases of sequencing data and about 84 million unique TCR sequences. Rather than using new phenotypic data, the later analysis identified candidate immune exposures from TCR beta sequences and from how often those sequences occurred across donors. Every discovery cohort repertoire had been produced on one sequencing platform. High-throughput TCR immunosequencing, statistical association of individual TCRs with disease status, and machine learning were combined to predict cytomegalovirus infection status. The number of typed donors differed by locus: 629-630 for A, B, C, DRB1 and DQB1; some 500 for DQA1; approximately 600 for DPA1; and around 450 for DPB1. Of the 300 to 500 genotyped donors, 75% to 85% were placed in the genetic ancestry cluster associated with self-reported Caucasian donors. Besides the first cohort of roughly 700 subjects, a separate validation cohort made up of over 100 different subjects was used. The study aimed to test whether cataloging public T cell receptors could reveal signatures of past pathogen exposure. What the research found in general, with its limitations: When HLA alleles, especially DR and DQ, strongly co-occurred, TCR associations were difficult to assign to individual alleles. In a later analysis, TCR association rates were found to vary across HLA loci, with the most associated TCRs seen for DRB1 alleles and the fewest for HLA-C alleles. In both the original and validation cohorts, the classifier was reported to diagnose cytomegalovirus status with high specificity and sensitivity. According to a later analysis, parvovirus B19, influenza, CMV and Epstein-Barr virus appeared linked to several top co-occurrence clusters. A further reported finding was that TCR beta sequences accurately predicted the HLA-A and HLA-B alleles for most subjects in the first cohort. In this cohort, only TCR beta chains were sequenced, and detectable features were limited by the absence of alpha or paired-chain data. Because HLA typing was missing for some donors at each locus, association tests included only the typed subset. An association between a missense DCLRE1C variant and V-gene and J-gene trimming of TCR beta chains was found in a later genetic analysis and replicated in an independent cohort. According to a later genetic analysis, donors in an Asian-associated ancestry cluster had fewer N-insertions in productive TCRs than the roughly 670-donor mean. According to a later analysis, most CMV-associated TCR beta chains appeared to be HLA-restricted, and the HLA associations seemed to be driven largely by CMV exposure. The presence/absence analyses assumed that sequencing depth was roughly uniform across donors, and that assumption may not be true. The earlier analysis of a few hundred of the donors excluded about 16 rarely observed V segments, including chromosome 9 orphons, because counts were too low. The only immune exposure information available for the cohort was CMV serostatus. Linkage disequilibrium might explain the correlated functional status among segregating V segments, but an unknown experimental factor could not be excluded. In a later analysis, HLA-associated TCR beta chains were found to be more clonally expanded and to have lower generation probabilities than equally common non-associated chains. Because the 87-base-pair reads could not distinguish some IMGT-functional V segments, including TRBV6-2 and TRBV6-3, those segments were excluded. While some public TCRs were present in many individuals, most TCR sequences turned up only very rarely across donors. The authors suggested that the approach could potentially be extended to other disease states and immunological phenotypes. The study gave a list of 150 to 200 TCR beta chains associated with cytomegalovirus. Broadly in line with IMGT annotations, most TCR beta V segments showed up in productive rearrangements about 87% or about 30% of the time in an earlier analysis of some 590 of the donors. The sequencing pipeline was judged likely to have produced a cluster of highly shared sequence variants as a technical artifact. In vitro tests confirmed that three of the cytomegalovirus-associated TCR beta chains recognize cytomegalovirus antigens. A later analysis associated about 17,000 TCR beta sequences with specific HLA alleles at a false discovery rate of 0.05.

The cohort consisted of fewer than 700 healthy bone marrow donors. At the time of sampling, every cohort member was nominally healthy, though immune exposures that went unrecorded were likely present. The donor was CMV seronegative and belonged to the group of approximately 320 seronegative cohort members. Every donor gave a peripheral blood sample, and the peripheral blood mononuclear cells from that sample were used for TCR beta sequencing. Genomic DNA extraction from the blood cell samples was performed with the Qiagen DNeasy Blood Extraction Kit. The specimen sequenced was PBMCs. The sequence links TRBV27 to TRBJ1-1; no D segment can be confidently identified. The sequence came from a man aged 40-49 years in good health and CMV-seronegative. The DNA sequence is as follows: TGTGCCAGCAGTTTATCTCCGGGGTTGAACACTGAAGCTTTCTTT. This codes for CASSLSPGLNTEAFF.